Listed below are T cell receptor beta chains from one sample, sequenced in a study of neurological immune-mediated disorders. TCRdb itself ran the 5' RACE reads through MiXCR, one entry per CDR3 protein. This table has just under 40,000 distinct CDR3 sequences, approximately 7.2% appearing once. The sequencing sample was made of CD4+ T cells from blood. The receptors come from a man in his fifties in good health. The CDR3 runs from the conserved cysteine through the conserved F or W. Part of the rows lack a size; the others show once, few, many or a class for expanded clones.

V gene: TRBV27
J gene: TRBJ2-7
clone size: many
CDR3 protein: CASSLMGTGTYEQYF

V gene: TRBV15
J gene: TRBJ2-5
clone size: many
CDR3 protein: CATSRGGQETQYF

V gene: TRBV21-1
J gene: TRBJ2-1
clone size: -
CDR3 protein: CASSKVNPPFF

V gene: TRBV30
J gene: TRBJ2-1
clone size: many
CDR3 protein: CACAQGPGSPGNEQFF

V gene: TRBV5-1
J gene: TRBJ2-1
clone size: many
CDR3 protein: CASSPGVLKNEQFF

V gene: TRBV14
J gene: TRBJ2-2
clone size: many
CDR3 protein: CASSPLRGTGELFF

V gene: TRBV5-1
J gene: TRBJ2-7
clone size: many
CDR3 protein: CASRPHGTSYEQYF

V gene: TRBV7-2
J gene: TRBJ2-7
clone size: many
CDR3 protein: CASSFISETYSYEQYF

V gene: TRBV5-1
J gene: TRBJ1-1
clone size: many
CDR3 protein: CASSLGGMNTEAFF

V gene: TRBV5-1
J gene: TRBJ2-7
clone size: many
CDR3 protein: CASKSPDRGLYEQYF

V gene: TRBV27
J gene: TRBJ2-7
clone size: many
CDR3 protein: CASRPGNRGQGYEQYF

V gene: TRBV6-5
J gene: TRBJ2-7
clone size: many
CDR3 protein: CASSYRENYEQYF

V gene: TRBV5-6
J gene: TRBJ2-7
clone size: many
CDR3 protein: CASSPTGSYEQYF

V gene: TRBV10-3
J gene: TRBJ1-6
clone size: many
CDR3 protein: CAIGDMNSPLHF

V gene: TRBV20-1
J gene: TRBJ2-1
clone size: many
CDR3 protein: CSASGVERLAGSPNEQFF

V gene: TRBV18
J gene: TRBJ2-3
clone size: many
CDR3 protein: CASSPLRGTSTDTQYF

V gene: TRBV5-1
J gene: TRBJ2-1
clone size: many
CDR3 protein: CASSRQGSGGYNEQFF

V gene: TRBV6-5
J gene: TRBJ2-7
clone size: many
CDR3 protein: CASSEGGGLHRQYF

V gene: TRBV29-1
J gene: TRBJ2-2
clone size: many
CDR3 protein: CSARLGLNTGELFF

V gene: TRBV5-1
J gene: TRBJ1-6
clone size: many
CDR3 protein: CASSLKGQGGSPLHF

V gene: TRBV12-3/TRBV12-4
J gene: TRBJ2-3
clone size: many
CDR3 protein: CASRGTSNTDTQYF

V gene: TRBV20-1
J gene: TRBJ2-7
clone size: -
CDR3 protein: CSAELAGANEQYF

V gene: TRBV12-3/TRBV12-4
J gene: TRBJ1-6
clone size: many
CDR3 protein: CASSGQGIGYSPLHF

V gene: TRBV5-1
J gene: TRBJ1-1
clone size: many
CDR3 protein: CASRVTGFTEAFF

V gene: TRBV7-3
J gene: TRBJ2-3
clone size: many
CDR3 protein: CASSYGPEADTQYF

V gene: TRBV30
J gene: TRBJ1-4
clone size: few
CDR3 protein: CAWSAGTGANEKLFF

V gene: TRBV10-3
J gene: TRBJ2-1
clone size: few
CDR3 protein: CAISEAGTSGTNEQFF

V gene: TRBV20-1
J gene: TRBJ2-7
clone size: many
CDR3 protein: CSARDFPEQYF

V gene: TRBV7-8
J gene: TRBJ2-5
clone size: many
CDR3 protein: CASSLARGREETQYF

V gene: TRBV6-6
J gene: TRBJ1-4
clone size: many
CDR3 protein: CASSRPGSGEKLFF

V gene: TRBV4-1
J gene: TRBJ2-5
clone size: many
CDR3 protein: CASSQGFALQETQYF

V gene: TRBV5-6
J gene: TRBJ1-6
clone size: many
CDR3 protein: CASSLEALNYNSPLHF

V gene: TRBV3-1
J gene: TRBJ1-1
clone size: many
CDR3 protein: CASTHKGAVTEAFF

V gene: TRBV6-2/TRBV6-3
J gene: TRBJ2-1
clone size: many
CDR3 protein: CASSLSGLAGASSYNEQFF

V gene: TRBV24-1
J gene: TRBJ2-5
clone size: many
CDR3 protein: CATSDAGLAGVSETQYF